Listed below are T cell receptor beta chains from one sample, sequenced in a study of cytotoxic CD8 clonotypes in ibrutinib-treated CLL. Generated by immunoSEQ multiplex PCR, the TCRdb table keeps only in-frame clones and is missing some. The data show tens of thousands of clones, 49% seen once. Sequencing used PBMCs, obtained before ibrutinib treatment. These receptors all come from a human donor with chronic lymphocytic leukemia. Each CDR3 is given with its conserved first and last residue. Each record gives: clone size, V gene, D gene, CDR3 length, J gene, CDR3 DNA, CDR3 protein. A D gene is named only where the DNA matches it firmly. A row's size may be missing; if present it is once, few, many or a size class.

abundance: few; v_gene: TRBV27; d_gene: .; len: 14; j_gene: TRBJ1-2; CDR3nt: TGTGCCAGCAGTTTATCGCTCAGGGCCTATGGCTACACCTTC; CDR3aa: CASSLSLRAYGYTF
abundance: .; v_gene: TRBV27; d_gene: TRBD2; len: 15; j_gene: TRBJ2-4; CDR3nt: TGTGCCAGCAGTTTATTGGCGGGGGGGGAAAACATTCAGTACTTC; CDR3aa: CASSLLAGGENIQYF
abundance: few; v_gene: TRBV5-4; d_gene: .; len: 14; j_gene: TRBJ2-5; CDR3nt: TGTGCCAGCAGCGACCGCGGGGGCGGTGAGACCCAGTACTTC; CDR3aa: CASSDRGGGETQYF
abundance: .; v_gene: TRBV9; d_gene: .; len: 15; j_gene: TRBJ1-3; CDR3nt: TGTGCCAGCAGCAACAGGGCTGTCTCTGGAAACACCATATATTTT; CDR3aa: CASSNRAVSGNTIYF
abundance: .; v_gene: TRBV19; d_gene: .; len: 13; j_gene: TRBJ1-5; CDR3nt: TGTGCCAGTACCCGGACAGCTGGGCAGCCCCAGCATTTT; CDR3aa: CASTRTAGQPQHF
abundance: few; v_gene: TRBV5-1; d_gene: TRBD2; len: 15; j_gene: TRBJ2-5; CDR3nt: TGCGCCAGCAGACCCTTTAGCGGGAGCCAAGAGACCCAGTACTTC; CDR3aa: CASRPFSGSQETQYF
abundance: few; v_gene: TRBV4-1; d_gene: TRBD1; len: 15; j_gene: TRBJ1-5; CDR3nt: TGCGCCAGCAGCCAAGCGGGACAGCTCAATCAGCCCCAGCATTTT; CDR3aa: CASSQAGQLNQPQHF
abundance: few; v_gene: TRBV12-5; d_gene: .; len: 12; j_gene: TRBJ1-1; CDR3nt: TGTGCTAGTGGTTCTTTGGCAGTTGAAGCTTTCTTT; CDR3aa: CASGSLAVEAFF
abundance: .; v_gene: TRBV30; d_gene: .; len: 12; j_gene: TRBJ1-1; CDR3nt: TGTGCACAGGAGGGGATGAACACTGAAGCTTTCTTT; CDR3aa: CAQEGMNTEAFF
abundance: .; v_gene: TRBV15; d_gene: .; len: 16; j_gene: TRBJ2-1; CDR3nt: TGTGCCACCAGCAGGGATAGGGGTCGGGCGTACAATGAGCAGTTCTTC; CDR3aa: CATSRDRGRAYNEQFF
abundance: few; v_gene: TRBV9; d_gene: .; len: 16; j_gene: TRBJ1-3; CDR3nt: TGTGCCAGCAGCGTAGCTTTGGACTACTCTGGAAACACCATATATTTT; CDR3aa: CASSVALDYSGNTIYF
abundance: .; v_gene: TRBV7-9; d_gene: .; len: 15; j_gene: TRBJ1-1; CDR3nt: TGTGCCAGCAGCTTAGTTCGGGGAGTTCAAGGTGAAGCTTTCTTT; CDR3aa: CASSLVRGVQGEAFF
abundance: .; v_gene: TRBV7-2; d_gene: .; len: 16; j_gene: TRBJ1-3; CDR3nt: TGTGCCAGCAGCTCCCCCTCCGGGACGCAAGGAAACACCATATATTTT; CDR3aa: CASSSPSGTQGNTIYF
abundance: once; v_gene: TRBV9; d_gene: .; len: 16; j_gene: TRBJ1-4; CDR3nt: TGTGCCAGCAGCGTACGGCCCAGCCAGGGTAATGAAAAACTGTTTTTT; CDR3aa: CASSVRPSQGNEKLFF